In its sample, the clone carrying this T cell receptor beta chain was seen many times. Its antigen remains unknown. The CDR3 extends over 14 amino acids. The V end was cut by 10 bases, the J end by 5 bases, with 20 bases between. Germline V gene data show CDR1 as MNHNS and CDR2 as SASEGT. This specimen belongs to a study of T cells in Graves' hyperthyroidism and ophthalmopathy. Findings and limits, study-wide: Blood samples included most of the expanded thyroid clonotypes exceeding 0.001. Ophthalmopathy prediction by the model preceded onset by a median about 6.5 months. Stable hyperthyroidism and ophthalmopathy were separated using 13 V-J signatures.

The source material, RNA transcripts, was used to amplify TCR beta CDR3 regions. In the first-round RT-PCR of the TCR CDR3, the HTBI primer set was used. TCRdb re-derived calls from the multiplex PCR reads in MiXCR, one entry per CDR3 protein. The table has about 380,000 distinct CDR3 sequences, about 18% seen once. PBMCs were sourced from more than 9 ml fresh peripheral blood. The chain uses TRBV6-1 and TRBJ1-1; maybe TRBD1 (6 bases). The TCR comes from a young man with Graves' ophthalmopathy. Sequences were obtained from blood. The CDR3: CAKGHPLGGTEAFF. The CDR3 nucleotides read TGTGCCAAGGGACACCCCCTGGGGGGGACTGAAGCTTTCTTT.